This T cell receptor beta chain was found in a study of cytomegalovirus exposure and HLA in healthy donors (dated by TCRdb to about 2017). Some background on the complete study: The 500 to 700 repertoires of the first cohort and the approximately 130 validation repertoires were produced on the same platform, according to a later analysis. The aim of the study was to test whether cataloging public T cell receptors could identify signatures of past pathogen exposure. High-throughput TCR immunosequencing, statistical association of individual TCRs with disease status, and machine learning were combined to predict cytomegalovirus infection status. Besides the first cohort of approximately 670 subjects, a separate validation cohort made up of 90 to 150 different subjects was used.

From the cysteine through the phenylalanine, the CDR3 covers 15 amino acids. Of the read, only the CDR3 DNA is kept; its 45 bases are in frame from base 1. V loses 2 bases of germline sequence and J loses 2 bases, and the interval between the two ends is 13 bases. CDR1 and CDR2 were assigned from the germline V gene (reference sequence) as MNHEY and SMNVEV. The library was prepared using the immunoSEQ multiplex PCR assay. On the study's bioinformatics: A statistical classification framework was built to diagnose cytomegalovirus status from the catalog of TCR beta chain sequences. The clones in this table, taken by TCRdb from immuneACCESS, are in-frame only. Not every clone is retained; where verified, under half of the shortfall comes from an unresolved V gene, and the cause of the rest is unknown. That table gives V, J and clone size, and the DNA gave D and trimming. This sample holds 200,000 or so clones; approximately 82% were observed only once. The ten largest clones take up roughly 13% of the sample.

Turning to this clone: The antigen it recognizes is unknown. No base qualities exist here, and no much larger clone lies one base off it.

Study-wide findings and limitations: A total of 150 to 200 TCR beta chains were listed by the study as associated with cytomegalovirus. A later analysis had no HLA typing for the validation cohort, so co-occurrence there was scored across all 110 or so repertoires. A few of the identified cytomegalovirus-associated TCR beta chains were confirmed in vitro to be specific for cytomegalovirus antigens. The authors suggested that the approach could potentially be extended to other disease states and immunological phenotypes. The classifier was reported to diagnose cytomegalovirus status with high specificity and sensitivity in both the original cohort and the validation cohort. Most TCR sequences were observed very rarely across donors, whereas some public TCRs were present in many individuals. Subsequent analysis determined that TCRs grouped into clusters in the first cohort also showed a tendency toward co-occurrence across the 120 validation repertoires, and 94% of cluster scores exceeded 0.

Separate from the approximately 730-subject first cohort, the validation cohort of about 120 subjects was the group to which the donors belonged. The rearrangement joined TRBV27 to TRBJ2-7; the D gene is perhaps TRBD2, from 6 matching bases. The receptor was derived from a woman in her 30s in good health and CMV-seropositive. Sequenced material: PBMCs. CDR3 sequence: CASSLRGGTPYEQYF. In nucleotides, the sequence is TGTGCCAGCAGTTTACGTGGAGGGACCCCCTACGAGCAGTACTTC.